The T cell receptor beta chain under discussion was sequenced for a study of control samples from healthy donors and cancer patients. CDR3 size: 12 residues. Trimming shortened V by 7 bases and J by 4 bases, and 9 bases separated the two germline ends. Germline assignment: CDR1 SGHTA and CDR2 FQGNSA. Assay used: immunoSEQ multiplex PCR; TCRdb lists only in-frame clones, some missing. The table includes about 89,000 clones, approximately 89% detected once. The receptor was derived from a man aged 25 to 40 in good health. This chain uses TRBV7-2 with TRBJ2-3; a weak D match, TRBD1 (6 bases). The specimen was blood. The CDR3 reads CASTKGADTQYF. The CDR3 nucleotides are TGTGCCAGCACCAAGGGGGCAGATACGCAGTATTTT.